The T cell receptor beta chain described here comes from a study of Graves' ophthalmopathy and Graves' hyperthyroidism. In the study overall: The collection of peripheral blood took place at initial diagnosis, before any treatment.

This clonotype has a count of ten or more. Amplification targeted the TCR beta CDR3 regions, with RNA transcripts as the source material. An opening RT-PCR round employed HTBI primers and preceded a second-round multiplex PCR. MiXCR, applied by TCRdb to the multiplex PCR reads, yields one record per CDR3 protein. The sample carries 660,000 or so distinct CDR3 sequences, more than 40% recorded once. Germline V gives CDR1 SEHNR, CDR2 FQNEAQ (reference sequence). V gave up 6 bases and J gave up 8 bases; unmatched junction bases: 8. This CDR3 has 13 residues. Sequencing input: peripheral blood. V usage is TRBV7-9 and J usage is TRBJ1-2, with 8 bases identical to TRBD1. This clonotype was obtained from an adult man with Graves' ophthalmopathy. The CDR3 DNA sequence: TGTGCCAGCAGTCCGGACAGGGAGAGGGGCTACACCTTC. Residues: CASSPDRERGYTF. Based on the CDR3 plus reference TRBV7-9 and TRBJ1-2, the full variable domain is DTGVSQNPRHKITKRGQNVTFRCDPISEHNRLYWYRQTLGQGPEFLTYFQNEAQLEKSRLLSDRFSAERPKGSFSTLEIQRTEQGDSAMYLCASSPDRERGYTFGSGTRLTVV.